This TCR beta chain emerged from a study of blood T cell repertoires in COVID-19. Across the study: Samples of COVID-19 (acute and convalescent) were obtained from the United States, Italy and Spain. From T cells, B-cell-depleted T cells, or PBMCs came the material, which was cDNA or gDNA.

Germline values: CDR1 SGHTA, CDR2 FQGNSA. This CDR3 contains 16 residues. J gave up 3 bases and V 5 bases, and 9 bases lay outside the gene matches. Seattle researchers signed up patients amid active infection and tracked them longitudinally. Authors' data handling: Amplification from reference gene primers served as the basis for estimated nucleated cell counts. Here immunoSEQ multiplex PCR was the method, and the copy in TCRdb shows in-frame clones only, minus some. V and J calls and clone size are as listed in that table; D and trimming were resolved from the DNA. Of about 200,000 clones listed, approximately 90% are singletons.

Material: peripheral blood. The source is a man aged 45-65 years with COVID-19, enrolled during active disease. The chain joins TRBV7-2 to TRBJ2-3; 9 bases are shared with TRBD2. CDR3 loop: CASSQGAGGPTDTQYF. CDR3 DNA sequence: TGTGCCAGCAGCCAAGGGGCGGGGGGGCCGACAGATACGCAGTATTTT.